The entry below describes one TCR beta chain. The sample comes from a study of blood T cell repertoires in COVID-19. Study-wide context: The samples span acute and convalescent COVID-19 from the United States, Italy and Spain.

In the authors' methods: Estimation of nucleated cell counts was performed using reference gene primer amplification. Repertoires were generated with immunoSEQ multiplex PCR, while TCRdb's copy carries only in-frame clones and drops some. The V and J calls and the clone size are those of that table, but D and trimming were determined from the DNA. The sample holds about 150,000 clones; roughly four fifths are singletons and the top ten take 11%. Trimming removed 5 bases at V and 5 bases at J, with 12 bases between. The V gene's germline CDR1 is MNHEY and CDR2 SVGAGI. This CDR3 has 14 residues. The rearrangement uses TRBV6-5 and TRBJ1-4; D is possibly TRBD1 (6 bases). This clonotype was sampled from a man between 65 and 79 years old with active or convalescent COVID-19. What was sequenced was peripheral blood. The CDR3 region is CASSQTGSNEKLFF. The CDR3 DNA sequence: TGTGCCAGCAGTCAAACAGGGTCAAATGAAAAACTGTTTTTT.